Shown below are 2 T cell receptor beta chains from a single sample sequenced in a study of blood T cell repertoires in COVID-19 (dated by TCRdb to between 2020 and 2021). The library was generated by the immunoSEQ multiplex PCR assay. In TCRdb, the immuneACCESS table is reduced to in-frame sequences with V and J assigned. These tables do not hold every clone; where another copy was compared, an unresolved V gene accounts for under half, and the others remain unexplained. The sample table records some 140,000 clones; roughly 83% of these occur just once. The leading ten clones occupy 12% of the sample. The sequenced material came from peripheral blood. Receptors were obtained from a woman aged 55-69 years with COVID-19, enrolled during active disease.

This clone occurred once. This chain uses TRBV3-1 (or the pseudogene TRBV3-2) with TRBJ1-2; D not resolved. This CDR3 has 15 amino acids. The V end was cut by 2 bases, the J end by 6 bases, with 16 bases between. The V gene's germline CDR1 is LGHDT and CDR2 YNNKEL (reference sequence). The CDR3 coding sequence is TGTGCCAGCAGCCAAAGACATCCCTACCCAGATGGCTACACCTTC. Its protein product is CASSQRHPYPDGYTF.

This chain joins TRBV2 and TRBJ1-3; D not resolved. The V gene's germline CDR1 is SNHLY and CDR2 FYNNEI. This CDR3 is built from 15 residues. Trimming took off 3 bases at V and 0 bases at J, with 9 bases between the two ends. In DNA form, the CDR3 reads TGTGCCAGCAGTGAGGAGTCAGCCTCTGGAAACACCATATATTTT. It yields the protein CASSEESASGNTIYF.